These 20 T cell receptor beta chains were all obtained from the same sample, sequenced in a study of T cells in Graves' hyperthyroidism and ophthalmopathy (dated by TCRdb to about 2019). Receptor libraries were prepared by multiplex PCR. The instrument was an Illumina HiSeq 2000. The TCR beta CDR3 regions were amplified from the RNA transcripts. For the first round of RT-PCR on the TCR CDR3, the HTBI primer set was used together with the Qiagen OneStep RT-PCR kit. Using fastp trimming at Q25 and MiXCR clonotype assembly, TCRdb reanalyzed the public sequencing data and kept in-frame beta chains. CDR3 protein duplicates are merged, each entry listing the most common genes and DNA. Counted in this sample were about 500,000 distinct CDR3 sequences; around an eighth of them appeared once. Clones ranked in the top ten supply roughly 17% of the sample. The sample comprised blood. These receptors all come from a woman under 30 with Graves' hyperthyroidism.

This rearrangement joins TRBV19 to TRBJ1-1; 8 bases match TRBD1. V was clipped by 4 bases and J by 4 bases; unmatched bases: 5. This CDR3 is 14 amino acids long. Germline CDR1 reads LNHDA; CDR2 reads SQIVND (reference sequence). Here the CDR3 DNA reads TGTGCCAGTAGTAGGACTACAGGGGGCACTGAAGCTTTCTTT. Translation: CASSRTTGGTEAFF.

In this sample, this clonotype turned up a few times. This chain uses TRBV9 with TRBJ2-7; the D gene is possibly TRBD1 (6 bases). Germline V gives CDR1 SGDLS, CDR2 YYNGEE. Trimming took 0 bases from V and 4 from J, leaving 17 bases between them. CDR3 size: 16 residues. CDR3 sequence: CASSVGPDLGAYEQYF. As DNA, the CDR3 is TGTGCCAGCAGCGTAGGTCCAGACCTGGGGGCTTACGAGCAGTACTTC.

This clonotype appeared a few times. The V call is TRBV7-2, the J call TRBJ2-7; no firm D call. Germline values: CDR1 SGHTA, CDR2 FQGNSA. Trimming pared 2 bases from V and 2 bases from J, leaving 10 bases between. This CDR3 has 14 amino acids. CDR3 coding DNA: TGTGCCAGCAGCTTACTACTCGCGCCCTACGAGCAGTACTTC. This sequence encodes CASSLLLAPYEQYF.

This clonotype was found many times. The V call is TRBV6-5, the J call TRBJ2-3; 7 bases agree with TRBD1. Germline V gene sequence: CDR1 MNHEY, CDR2 SVGAGI. The CDR3 has 15 residues. Trimming at V came to 0 bases and at J to 3 bases, leaving 3 bases not matched to a gene. The CDR3 DNA reads as TGTGCCAGCAGTTACTCTTCAGGGGGAACAGATACGCAGTATTTT. Protein: CASSYSSGGTDTQYF.

In its sample, this clonotype was seen a few times. The J gene is TRBJ2-3, the V gene TRBV14; D is possibly TRBD1 or TRBD2 (5 bases each). The CDR3 is 15 amino acids. Per the germline V gene, CDR1 is SGHDN and CDR2 is FVKESK. V gave up 1 base and J gave up 4 bases, with 12 bases separating them. The CDR3 DNA reads TGTGCCAGCAGCCAAGTACACGGGACGGCAGATACGCAGTATTTT. It translates to CASSQVHGTADTQYF.

A few counts support this clonotype. V gene TRBV6-1 combines with J gene TRBJ2-3; the D call may be TRBD1 or TRBD2 (7 bases each). The CDR3 consists of 14 residues. The V end was cut by 11 bases, the J end by 0 bases, with 15 bases between. Germline V gene sequence: CDR1 MNHNS, CDR2 SASEGT. The CDR3 loop is CAGGGTVSTDTQYF. Here the CDR3 DNA reads TGTGCCGGGGGGGGGACAGTTAGCACAGATACGCAGTATTTT.

Ten or more counts support this clonotype. The chain employs TRBV12-3 or TRBV12-4 and TRBJ2-7, with D uncertain. CDR3 length: 13 amino acids. Trimming removed 3 bases from V and 2 bases from J, with 8 bases in between. The chain's CDR3 is CASSFGTPYEQYV. The CDR3 DNA is TGTGCCAGCAGTTTTGGAACACCCTACGAGCAGTACGTC.

This clonotype was counted at least ten times. The rearrangement joins TRBV12-3 or TRBV12-4 to TRBJ2-2, with a possible D match to TRBD1 (6 bases). Between the trimmed V and J ends, which lost 6 bases and 7 bases, there was a span of 12 bases. The CDR3 is 13 amino acids. DNA of the CDR3: TGTGCCAGCAGAGTTCAGGGGAACGGGGAGCTGTTTTTT. Translation gives CASRVQGNGELFF.

This clonotype appeared many times. The rearrangement joins TRBV11-2 to TRBJ2-2, with a tentative D call TRBD2 (6 bases). Germline loops: CDR1 SGHAT, CDR2 FQNNGV. The CDR3 extends over 15 amino acids. V was pared by 7 bases and J by 3 bases, with 15 bases between. This CDR3 is CASNPMGGYTGELFF. CDR3 nucleotide sequence: TGTGCCAGCAACCCCATGGGGGGATACACCGGGGAGCTGTTTTTT. Full variable domain (missing parts from reference TRBV11-2 and TRBJ2-2): EAGVAQSPRYKIIEKRQSVAFWCNPISGHATLYWYQQILGQGPKLLIQFQNNGVVDDSQLPKDRFSAERLKGVDSTLKIQPAKLEDSAVYLCASNPMGGYTGELFFGEGSRLTVL.

This clonotype was detected a few times. This chain connects TRBV19 to TRBJ1-1; no firm D call. CDR1 and CDR2 from the germline V gene are LNHDA and SQIVND (reference sequence). The CDR3 is 16 residues long. V was cut by 7 bases and J by 4 bases, with 22 bases left in between. CDR3 loop: CASTSPAGLVGTEAFF. The CDR3 nucleotides read TGTGCCAGTACTTCCCCTGCCGGTCTGGTTGGCACTGAAGCTTTCTTT.

This sequence joins TRBV20-1 and TRBJ2-5, with 10 bases that match TRBD2. The J segment lost 1 base and the V segment lost 6 bases, leaving 11 bases of the junction unmatched. CDR1 DFQATT and CDR2 SNEGSKA come from the germline V gene (reference sequence). The CDR3 consists of 16 residues. CDR3 sequence: CSAAPASGRFQETQYF. The CDR3, as DNA: TGCAGTGCCGCCCCGGCTAGCGGGAGATTCCAAGAGACCCAGTACTTC.

This clonotype was detected many times. The V gene is TRBV11-2, the J gene TRBJ2-3; 9 bases are shared with TRBD1. V lost 4 bases to trimming and J lost 5 bases; unmatched junction nucleotides: 7. The CDR3 runs to 15 residues. Germline CDR1 reads SGHAT; CDR2 reads FQNNGV. CDR3 amino acids: CASSSETGGRDTQYF. DNA for the CDR3: TGTGCCAGCAGCTCGGAGACAGGGGGTAGAGATACGCAGTATTTT.

This clonotype appeared many times. CDR3: CASRDAEQYF. The DNA for the CDR3 is TGTGCCAGCAGGGACGCCGAGCAGTACTTC. This chain connects TRBV2 to TRBJ2-7; no clear D. V was pared by 6 bases and J by 6 bases, with 6 bases between. Germline CDR1 reads SNHLY; CDR2 reads FYNNEI. The CDR3 contains 10 residues.

This clonotype was detected ten times or more. The chain combines TRBV28 with TRBJ2-1; 8 positions match TRBD1. Germline lookup yields CDR1 MDHEN and CDR2 SYDVKM. The CDR3 consists of 15 residues. After removal of 6 bases from V and 4 bases from J, the junction contained 8 bases not matched to a gene. In nucleotides, the CDR3 is TGTGCCAGCAGGGGGGGACAGGATGTATACAATGAGCAGTTCTTC. Translating gives CASRGGQDVYNEQFF.

This clonotype was picked up many times. The J gene is TRBJ1-2, the V gene TRBV12-3 or TRBV12-4; unclear D gene. The CDR3 has 12 residues. Deletions cut 2 bases from V and 4 bases from J, with 5 bases between. The CDR3 DNA is TGTGCCAGCAGTTTACCCCCCTATGGCTACACCTTC. Its translation is CASSLPPYGYTF.

V and J are TRBV6-1 and TRBJ2-7; D remains ambiguous. The CDR3 runs 14 residues. V lost 5 bases, J lost 2 bases, and 13 bases lay in between. Germline V CDR1 and CDR2: MNHNS, SASEGT. The CDR3 protein is CASSRTVETYEQYV. CDR3 in DNA: TGTGCCAGCAGTAGGACGGTGGAGACCTACGAGCAGTACGTC.

This clonotype was picked up a small number of times. This chain uses TRBV19 with TRBJ1-2; possible D gene TRBD1, 5 bases. V was cut by 1 base and J by 5 bases, with 17 bases left in between. CDR1 and CDR2 from the germline V gene are LNHDA and SQIVND (reference sequence). The CDR3 is made up of 16 amino acids. In DNA, the CDR3 is TGTGCCAGTAGTATAGTACGGGGGAACCTTCAGTATGGCTACACCTTC. It codes for CASSIVRGNLQYGYTF. The whole variable domain, filled in from reference TRBV19 and TRBJ1-2, reads DGGITQSPKYLFRKEGQNVTLSCEQNLNHDAMYWYRQDPGQGLRLIYYSQIVNDFQKGDIAEGYSVSREKKESFPLTVTSAQKNPTAFYLCASSIVRGNLQYGYTFGSGTRLTVV.

To note about this clonotype: A read error may be the cause here, since a much bigger clone is one base away. The chain couples TRBV5-1 to TRBJ2-1; D might be TRBD1 (6 bases). CDR1 is SGHRS, CDR2 YFSETQ, per germline. CDR3 length: 15 residues. The CDR3: CASSFGQSLYNEQSF. The CDR3 region has the DNA TGCGCCAGCAGCTTCGGACAGTCTCTCTACAATGAGCAGTCCTTC.

The chain uses TRBV19 and TRBJ1-5; the D gene is possibly TRBD1 (5 bases). This CDR3 has 15 amino acids. Trimming took 8 bases from V and 9 from J, leaving 23 bases between them. The germline V gene has CDR1 LNHDA and CDR2 SQIVND (reference sequence). The CDR3 protein is CASDRSYPGIRPQHF. CDR3 DNA: TGTGCCAGTGACCGCTCTTACCCAGGGATTCGGCCCCAGCATTTT.

This clonotype occurred many times. This chain connects TRBV3-1 to TRBJ2-3, with 8 bases matching TRBD2. Germline V gene sequence: CDR1 LGHDT, CDR2 YNNKEL (reference sequence). The V and J ends lost 8 bases and 0 bases, in that order; junction bases with no gene match: 7. CDR3 length: 15 amino acids. In DNA, the CDR3 is TGTGCCAGCCCCCAGAGCGGGAGTAGCACAGATACGCAGTATTTT. Amino acids: CASPQSGSSTDTQYF.